This TCR beta chain was sequenced during a study of T-cell memory formation after mild COVID-19. In the study overall: For the most part, TCR clusters were specific to one donor.

This clonotype appeared many times. TCRdb re-called the 5' RACE reads with MiXCR, one entry per CDR3 protein. Of some 160,000 distinct CDR3 sequences detected, around a third appear once; the ten largest clones hold 9.5% to 15%. The ends lost 5 bases at V and 5 bases at J; junction bases unmatched: 9. CDR1 is SQVTM and CDR2 is ANQGSEA in the germline V gene. The CDR3 is 15 amino acids. This TCR was sampled from an adult woman who had mild COVID-19 (a few samples of this study predate the infection). Cell type and time point are not known. The sequenced material came from PBMCs or a T cell subset sorted from them (not recorded which). The V and J genes are TRBV29-1 and TRBJ2-3; 11 bases are shared with TRBD1. For the CDR3, the DNA is TGCAGCGTTCTATCCGGGACAGGGGGATTAGATACGCAGTATTTT. The encoded protein is CSVLSGTGGLDTQYF.